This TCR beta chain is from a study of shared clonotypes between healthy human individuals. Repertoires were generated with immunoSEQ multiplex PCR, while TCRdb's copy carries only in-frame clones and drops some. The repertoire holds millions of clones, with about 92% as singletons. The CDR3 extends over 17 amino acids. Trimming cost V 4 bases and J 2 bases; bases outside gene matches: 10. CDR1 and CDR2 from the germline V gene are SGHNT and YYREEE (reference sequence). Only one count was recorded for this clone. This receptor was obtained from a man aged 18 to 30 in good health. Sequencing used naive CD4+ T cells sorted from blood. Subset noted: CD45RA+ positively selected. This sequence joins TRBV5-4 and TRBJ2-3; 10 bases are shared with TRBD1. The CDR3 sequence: CASSTPADRGFTDTQYF. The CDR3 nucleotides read TGTGCCAGCAGCACCCCCGCGGACAGGGGGTTCACAGATACGCAGTATTTT.